This TCR beta chain was obtained from a study of response to subunit inactivated influenza vaccine. This clonotype was seen only a few times. TCRdb analysed the RT-PCR reads with MiXCR anew, one entry per CDR3 protein. The sample has just under 550,000 distinct CDR3 sequences, 20% to 25% seen once; the top ten hold around 2.8%. The data also belong to a second study, concerning T cells expressing NK-cell markers. From that report: It was by 5'RACE template switching with UMIs that TCR beta cDNA was made. Where several donors were concerned, these clonotypes also led the CD3+CD56-NKG2C+ fraction.

The sample in question was CD4+ T cells sorted from PBMCs, obtained 11 to 12 days after vaccination. The clonotype comes from a man aged 45-65 years who received an inactivated influenza vaccine.

CDR3 nucleotides: TGCAGTGCTCGCTCTAGCGGGGAGGTGTATACGCAGTATTTT. Amino acids: CSARSSGEVYTQYF. J is TRBJ2-3 and V is TRBV20-1; 9 nucleotides agree with TRBD2. J lost 7 bases, V lost 5 bases, and 10 bases had no gene match. Germline CDR1 DFQATT, CDR2 SNEGSKA (reference sequence). This CDR3 region has 14 residues.